These 13 T cell receptor beta chains came from one sample sequenced in a study of response to subunit inactivated influenza vaccine. TCRdb re-analysed the RT-PCR reads in MiXCR, keeping a single row per CDR3 protein. The sample includes roughly 500,000 distinct CDR3 sequences, about 15% of them seen just once. This material consisted of CD4+ T cells sorted from PBMCs, taken about 23 months after vaccination. These receptor sequences come from a man between 45 and 75 years old who received an inactivated influenza vaccine.

The rearrangement uses TRBV30 and TRBJ2-7, with 10 bases identical to TRBD2. Germline V lookup: CDR1 GTSNPN, CDR2 SVGIG (reference sequence). The trim removed 2 bases at V and 9 bases at J, leaving 10 bases unmatched. The CDR3 sequence is 14 residues long. The CDR3 DNA reads as TGTGCCTGGAGTTTCCCGGGACTAGCGTCGGGGCAGTACTTC. Its translation is CAWSFPGLASGQYF.

CDR3 protein: CASSFLRGYEQYF. CDR3 sequence (DNA): TGTGCCAGCAGTTTTTTGCGGGGTTACGAGCAGTACTTC. The chain has TRBV28 and TRBJ2-7, with a tentative D call TRBD2 (6 bases). Trimming took off 3 bases at V and 4 bases at J, with 10 bases between the two ends. Per germline, CDR1 MDHEN and CDR2 SYDVKM. CDR3 length: 13 amino acids.

V gene TRBV20-1 combines with J gene TRBJ2-3; the D is unclear. The germline CDR1 and CDR2 sequences are DFQATT and SNEGSKA (reference sequence). Trimming stripped 0 bases from V and 2 bases from J, with 12 bases between. This CDR3 comprises 15 residues. The CDR3 is CSARDLGRLTDTQYF. In DNA form, the CDR3 reads TGCAGTGCTAGAGATCTGGGCAGGCTCACAGATACGCAGTATTTT.

This CDR3 is CASGMDGEQYF. DNA of the CDR3: TGTGCCAGCGGGATGGACGGCGAGCAGTACTTC. The chain uses TRBV6-5 and TRBJ2-7, with D hard to call. From germline, CDR1 is MNHEY and CDR2 SVGAGI. The V and J ends lost 8 bases and 6 bases respectively, with 11 bases between them. There are 11 residues in the CDR3.

This clonotype was seen repeatedly, ten times or more. The chain joins TRBV5-1 to TRBJ1-2; D is perhaps TRBD1 (5 bases). Trimming removed 0 bases at V and 4 bases at J, with 10 bases between. Germline V gene lookup returns CDR1 SGHRS and CDR2 YFSETQ. CDR3 length equals 14 residues. DNA of the CDR3: TGCGCCAGCAGCTTGGCGGCAGGGCTCTATGGCTACACCTTC. This codes for CASSLAAGLYGYTF.

This chain links TRBV7-2 with TRBJ2-1, with a possible D match to TRBD1 (5 bases). The CDR3 totals 13 residues. With 3 bases removed from V and 5 bases from J, the gap between germline ends came to 8 bases. In germline, CDR1 is SGHTA, CDR2 FQGNSA. The CDR3 nucleotides read TGTGCCAGCAGCTTTGCCAGGGACAATGAGCAGTTCTTC. This gives the protein CASSFARDNEQFF.

This clonotype was seen a handful of times. The chain links TRBV4-3 to TRBJ2-5; D is ambiguous. The CDR3 loop spans 16 amino acids. V was pared by 4 bases and J by 1 base, with 16 bases between. The germline V gene encodes CDR1 LGHNA and CDR2 YSLEER. For the CDR3, the DNA is TGCGCCAGCAGCCCAAGTGCAGGACCGAGCCAAGAGACCCAGTACTTC. It is translated as CASSPSAGPSQETQYF.

This clonotype has just a few counts. This sequence joins TRBV11-2 and TRBJ2-1; D call uncertain. This CDR3 comprises 12 residues. V shed 2 bases and J shed 5 bases, with 4 bases lying between them. The germline CDR1 and CDR2 sequences are SGHAT and FQNNGV. CDR3 nucleotides: TGTGCCAGCAGCTTAAATAACAATGAGCAGTTCTTC. Protein product: CASSLNNNEQFF.

CDR3 DNA sequence: TGCGCCAGCAGCCAAGATGAAGGGAGGTACAATGAGCAGTTCTTC. Translated, it gives CASSQDEGRYNEQFF. The chain links TRBV4-1 to TRBJ2-1; perhaps TRBD2 as D (6 bases). The CDR3 is 15 amino acids. Germline V lookup: CDR1 MGHRA, CDR2 YSYEKL. Trimming took off 0 bases at V and 4 bases at J, with 10 bases between the two ends.

This clonotype was counted ten times or more. V and J are TRBV12-3 or TRBV12-4 and TRBJ2-2, with a tentative D call TRBD2 (6 bases). Trimming took off 6 bases at V and 1 base at J, with 9 bases between the two ends. The CDR3 loop spans 14 amino acids. The DNA of the CDR3 is TGTGCCAGCAGAGTCGGGGGGAACACCGGGGAGCTGTTTTTT. It specifies CASRVGGNTGELFF.

V is TRBV29-1 and J is TRBJ2-7; D might be TRBD1 (7 bases). The germline gives CDR1 SQVTM, CDR2 ANQGSEA. The CDR3 spans 18 residues. V dropped 0 bases and J dropped 2 bases, with 23 bases sitting between them. CDR3 sequence (DNA): TGCAGCGTTGAAGATCCCCGACAGGGAGGAAGGGGTACCTACGAGCAGTACTTC. Translation: CSVEDPRQGGRGTYEQYF.

The chain employs TRBV7-2 and TRBJ1-1; D might be TRBD1 (5 bases). The length of the CDR3 is 13 residues. Per germline, CDR1 SGHTA and CDR2 FQGNSA. Trimming took 1 base from V and 7 from J, leaving 10 bases between them. For the CDR3, the DNA is TGTGCCAGCAGCTTAGGACAGCGTAATGAAGCTTTCTTT. Residues: CASSLGQRNEAFF.

This clonotype was detected many times. The chain carries TRBV6-1 and TRBJ2-7, with D unclear. Germline V gene data show CDR1 as MNHNS and CDR2 as SASEGT. The CDR3 covers 12 residues. V lost 0 bases to trimming and J lost 7 bases, with 7 bases between them. The CDR3 spells CASSEALWEQYF. The CDR3 nucleotides are TGTGCCAGCAGTGAAGCGTTATGGGAGCAGTACTTC.